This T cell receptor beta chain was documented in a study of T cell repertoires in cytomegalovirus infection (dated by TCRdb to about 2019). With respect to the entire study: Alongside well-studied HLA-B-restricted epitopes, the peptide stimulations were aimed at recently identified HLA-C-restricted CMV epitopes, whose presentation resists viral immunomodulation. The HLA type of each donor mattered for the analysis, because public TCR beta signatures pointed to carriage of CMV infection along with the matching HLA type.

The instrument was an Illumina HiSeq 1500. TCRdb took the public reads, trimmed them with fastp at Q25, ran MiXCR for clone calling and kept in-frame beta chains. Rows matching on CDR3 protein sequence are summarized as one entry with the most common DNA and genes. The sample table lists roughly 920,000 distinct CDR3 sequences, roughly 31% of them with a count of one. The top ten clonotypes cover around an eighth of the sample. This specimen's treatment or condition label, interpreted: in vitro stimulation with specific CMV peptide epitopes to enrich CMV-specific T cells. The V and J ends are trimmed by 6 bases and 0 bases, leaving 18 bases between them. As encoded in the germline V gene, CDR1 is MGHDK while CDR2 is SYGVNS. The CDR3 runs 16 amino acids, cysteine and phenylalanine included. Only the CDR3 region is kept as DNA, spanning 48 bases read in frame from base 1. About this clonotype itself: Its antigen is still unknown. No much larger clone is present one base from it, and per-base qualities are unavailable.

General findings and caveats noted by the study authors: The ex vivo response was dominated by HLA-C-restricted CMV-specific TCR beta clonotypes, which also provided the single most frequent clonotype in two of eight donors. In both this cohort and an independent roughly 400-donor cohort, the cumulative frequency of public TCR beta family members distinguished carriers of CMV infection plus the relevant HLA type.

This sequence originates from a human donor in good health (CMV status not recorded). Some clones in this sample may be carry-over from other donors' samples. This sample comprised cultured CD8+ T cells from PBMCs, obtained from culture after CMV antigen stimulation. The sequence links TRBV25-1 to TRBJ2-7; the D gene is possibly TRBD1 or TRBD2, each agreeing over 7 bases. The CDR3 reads CASSQGGFRGSYEQYF. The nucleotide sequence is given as TGTGCCAGCAGCCAGGGGGGGTTCCGAGGCTCCTACGAGCAGTACTTC.